The clone carrying this T cell receptor beta chain was detected only once. The data originate from a study of blood T cell repertoires in COVID-19. Under the authors' procedure: Amplification of reference gene primers provided the estimated nucleated cell counts. Using immunoSEQ multiplex PCR, the repertoire was profiled, and TCRdb retains in-frame clones only, with some absent. The V and J calls and clone size come from that table; D and trimming were worked out from the DNA. The data contain about 350,000 clones, 88% of them singletons. The study drew participants aged about 18 to 90 years from some 23 US areas. The study recruited exposed participants who had met a COVID-19 case within 2 weeks before entry. The CDR3 covers 15 residues. The germline V gene has CDR1 SNHLY and CDR2 FYNNEI. V was cut by 7 bases and J by 0 bases, with 13 bases left in between.

Sequencing input: PBMCs or T cells enriched from blood (not recorded which). This clonotype was obtained from a woman aged 30 to 39 who had been exposed to COVID-19. This chain links TRBV2 with TRBJ1-5, with D perhaps matching TRBD1 (5 bases). CDR3 nucleotide sequence: TGTGCCAGCAAACCCCGGGACTATAGCAATCAGCCCCAGCATTTT. Its translation: CASKPRDYSNQPQHF.